This is a list of T cell receptor beta chains from one sample in a study of blood T cells in healthy people across ages. In TCRdb, the 5' RACE reads were re-called with MiXCR into one record per CDR3 protein. The repertoire holds roughly 700,000 distinct CDR3 sequences, with more than 40% as singletons. The sequencing sample was made of blood. These receptors all come from a woman aged 55-70 years in good health. Each CDR3 is given with its conserved first and last residue. D genes are given only for firm matches. A clone size is listed for some rows: how often the clone was seen (once, few, many), or a class if it is expanded.

CAWSATVTDTQYF,TGTGCCTGGAGTGCGACAGTCACAGATACGCAGTATTTT,TRBV30,TRBJ2-3,few,.
CSARTFAGDTYEQYF,TGCAGTGCTAGAACCTTTGCGGGAGACACCTACGAGCAGTACTTC,TRBV20-1,TRBJ2-7,few,TRBD2
CASRDDRTEAFF,TGTGCCAGCAGGGATGACAGGACTGAAGCTTTCTTT,TRBV2,TRBJ1-1,.,.
CASSERGRQETQYF,TGTGCCAGCAGTGAACGGGGGCGACAAGAGACCCAGTACTTC,TRBV2,TRBJ2-5,many,.
CASSKRAEGGNEQFF,TGTGCCAGCAGCAAACGGGCGGAGGGTGGCAATGAGCAGTTCTTC,TRBV21-1,TRBJ2-1,.,.
CASSVTTGGNTEAFF,TGTGCCAGCAGCGTTACTACAGGGGGGAACACTGAAGCTTTCTTT,TRBV2,TRBJ1-1,.,TRBD1
CASSLWGESSYNEQFF,TGTGCCAGCAGCTTATGGGGGGAATCCTCCTACAATGAGCAGTTCTTC,TRBV7-9,TRBJ2-1,few,.
CASSDSPNQETQYF,TGTGCCAGCAGTGACTCTCCAAACCAAGAGACCCAGTACTTC,TRBV6-2/TRBV6-3,TRBJ2-5,.,.
CSARFSRVMNTEAFF,TGCAGTGCTAGGTTCTCCAGGGTCATGAACACTGAAGCTTTCTTT,TRBV20-1,TRBJ1-1,.,.
CASSQSTGEETQYF,TGTGCCAGCAGCCAAAGTACAGGTGAAGAGACCCAGTACTTC,TRBV3-1,TRBJ2-5,.,.
CASSQGRISYNEQYF,TGCGCCAGCAGCCAAGGCCGGATCTCCTACAATGAGCAGTACTTC,TRBV4-3,TRBJ2-7,.,.
CASNLQGAAGELFF,TGTGCCAGCAATTTACAGGGGGCGGCCGGGGAGCTGTTTTTT,TRBV12-3/TRBV12-4,TRBJ2-2,.,TRBD1
CASITPKGGEADTQYF,TGTGCCAGCATCACCCCCAAGGGGGGAGAGGCAGATACGCAGTATTTT,TRBV28,TRBJ2-3,.,.
CASSIRTGDGYTF,TGTGCCAGCAGCATTAGGACAGGGGATGGCTACACCTTC,TRBV7-2,TRBJ1-2,.,TRBD1
CSVEEGGQGRPEQYF,TGCAGCGTTGAAGAGGGGGGACAGGGAAGGCCCGAGCAGTACTTC,TRBV29-1,TRBJ2-7,many,TRBD1
CASSLYTGRGYGYTF,TGTGCCAGCAGCCTATATACAGGGAGGGGCTATGGCTACACCTTC,TRBV7-8,TRBJ1-2,.,.
CASGAGSARDEQFF,TGTGCTAGTGGTGCAGGGTCCGCGCGGGATGAGCAGTTCTTC,TRBV12-5,TRBJ2-1,.,.
CSVGDGYTF,TGCAGCGTTGGAGATGGCTACACCTTC,TRBV29-1,TRBJ1-2,.,.
CASSYRPGPDTQYF,TGTGCCAGCAGTTACCGCCCAGGGCCAGATACGCAGTATTTT,TRBV6-5,TRBJ2-3,few,.
CSVGGRDRPTGELFF,TGCAGCGTTGGTGGCCGGGACAGGCCCACCGGGGAGCTGTTTTTT,TRBV29-1,TRBJ2-2,few,TRBD1
CASSSRQGAIYGYTF,TGTGCCAGCAGCTCCAGACAGGGGGCTATCTATGGCTACACCTTC,TRBV7-2,TRBJ1-2,few,TRBD1
CASSVEGATDTQYF,TGTGCCAGCAGTGTGGAGGGGGCGACAGATACGCAGTATTTT,TRBV6-1,TRBJ2-3,.,.
CASSPQGSGEQYF,TGCGCCAGCAGTCCACAGGGATCGGGGGAGCAGTACTTC,TRBV5-1,TRBJ2-5,few,.
CASSLNRRNTEAFF,TGTGCCAGCAGCTTGAACAGGAGAAACACTGAGGCTTTCTTT,TRBV5-6,TRBJ1-1,.,.
CASSRRDGVYEQYF,TGCGCCAGCAGCCGCCGGGACGGGGTCTACGAGCAGTACTTC,TRBV5-1,TRBJ2-7,.,.
CSATLAGYQETQYF,TGCAGTGCTACACTAGCGGGCTACCAAGAGACCCAGTACTTC,TRBV20-1,TRBJ2-5,.,TRBD2